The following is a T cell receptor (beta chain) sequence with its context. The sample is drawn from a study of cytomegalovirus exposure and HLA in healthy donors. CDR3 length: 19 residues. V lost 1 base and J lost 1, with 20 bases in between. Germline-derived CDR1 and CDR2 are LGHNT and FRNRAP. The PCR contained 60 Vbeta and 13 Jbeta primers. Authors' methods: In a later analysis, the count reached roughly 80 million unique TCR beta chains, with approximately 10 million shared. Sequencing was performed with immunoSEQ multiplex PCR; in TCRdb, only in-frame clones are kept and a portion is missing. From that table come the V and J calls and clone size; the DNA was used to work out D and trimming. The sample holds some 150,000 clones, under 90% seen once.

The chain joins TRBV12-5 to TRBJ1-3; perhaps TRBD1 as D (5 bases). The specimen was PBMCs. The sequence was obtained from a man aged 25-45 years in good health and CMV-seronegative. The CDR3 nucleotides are TGTGCTAGTGGTTTGGACGCGGGACGGACCTTAGCGTCTGGAAACACCATATATTTT. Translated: CASGLDAGRTLASGNTIYF. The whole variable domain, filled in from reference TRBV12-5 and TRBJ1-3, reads DARVTQTPRHKVTEMGQEVTMRCQPILGHNTVFWYRQTMMQGLELLAYFRNRAPLDDSGMPKDRFSAEMPDATLATLKIQPSEPRDSAVYFCASGLDAGRTLASGNTIYFGEGSWLTVV.